This T cell receptor (beta chain) is drawn from a study of blood T cells in healthy people across ages. Study-level points and caveats: In older individuals, TCR beta diversity per million T cells was lower, falling roughly linearly with age. Investigators treated diversity estimates from one million T cells as underestimates.

In regard to this clonotype: The target antigen is unknown.

The CDR3 contains 16 residues. Using a J-beta primer mix together with a sample-barcoded 5' primer, a second PCR was run for roughly 6 to 12 cycles. TCRdb ran MiXCR on the 5' RACE reads and lists one entry per CDR3 protein. This sample yields about 1,600,000 distinct CDR3 sequences, of which around two fifths are seen a single time; 7% to 9.5% belongs to the top ten. The specimen sequenced was blood. This clonotype originated in a woman younger than 30 in good health. This rearrangement joins TRBV21-1 to TRBJ2-1; the table's D call of TRBD2 was not tested on the DNA. TRBV21-1 is an annotated pseudogene. The CDR3 DNA follows: TGTGCCAGCAGCAAAGTGGGTGATCTAGCGCGTCCTGAGCAGTTCTTC. It translates to CASSKVGDLARPEQFF.